This TCR beta chain came from a study of cytomegalovirus exposure and HLA in healthy donors. The PCR used 60 Vbeta and 13 Jbeta primers. Sequencing was performed with immunoSEQ multiplex PCR; in TCRdb, only in-frame clones are kept and a portion is missing. The table records about 160,000 clones, roughly four fifths of them present only once. On this clone: No antigen is known for it.

General study findings and limits: What was likely a sequencing artifact was a cluster of highly shared sequence variants. One variant, a missense change in DCLRE1C, was linked in a later analysis to TCR beta V- and J-gene trimming. Later analysis identified several of the most significant clusters that appeared linked to common viral pathogens.

Trimming took 3 bases from V and 2 from J, leaving 13 bases between them. The V gene's germline CDR1 is LGHNA and CDR2 YNFKEQ. CDR3 length: 15 residues. The sample consisted of PBMCs. The chain couples TRBV4-2 to TRBJ1-2; tentative D call: TRBD1 (5 bases). The receptor was isolated from a girl aged 2 to 9 in good health and CMV-seropositive. In DNA, the CDR3 is TGTGCCAGCAGCCACAGGGCCTCCGAAAACTATGGCTACACCTTC. This gives the protein CASSHRASENYGYTF.